This T cell receptor beta chain was found in a study of graft-versus-host responses after intestinal transplantation. For the study at large: Every transplant recipient was induced with anti-thymocyte globulin, then maintained on tacrolimus and steroids for around 3 years. Notes on the study in general: GvH clones occurred in recipient marrow; some first appeared in ileum or blood. Early post-transplant HvG declines were associated with peak circulating GvH clone levels. Subjects displaying graft-donor T cell macrochimerism possessed elevated graft-versus-host to host-versus-graft clonal ratios inside allografts.

The germline CDR1 and CDR2 sequences are WNHNN and SYGVQD (reference sequence). There are 15 residues in the CDR3. V was shortened by 6 bases and J by 2 bases, with 15 bases between the two germline ends. On this clone: The antigen is unknown.

Generated by immunoSEQ multiplex PCR, the TCRdb table keeps only in-frame clones and is missing some. The sample gives almost 55,000 clones, about 90% of which show up once; 5% to 7% is in the top ten. This TCR was sampled from a human patient who received an intestinal transplant, so some T cells may come from the graft donor. Sequences were derived from PBMCs, sampled approximately 97 weeks after intestinal transplant. The chain uses TRBV10-1 and TRBJ2-3; a possible D gene is TRBD2 (6 bases). CDR3 DNA sequence: TGCGCCAGCAGCGTCCGGGACTCATTCACAGATACGCAGTATTTT. Residues: CASSVRDSFTDTQYF.